The rows below give T cell receptor beta chains drawn from one sample of a study of T cell responses to AZD1222 COVID-19 vaccine. Sequencing used immunoSEQ multiplex PCR; TCRdb keeps in-frame clones, though not all of them. The data contain more than 85,000 clones, about four fifths of them singletons. The sequencing here drew on peripheral blood, taken on day 0 of AZD1222 vaccination. Receptor source: an adult in good health. Each CDR3 is given with its conserved first and last residue. A D gene is named only where the DNA matches it firmly. Not all rows give a size; the values are once, few, many and, for expanded clones, a class.

cdr3_aa cdr3_nt j_call v_call clone_size d_call
CASSLTSRMNTEAFF TGTGCCAGCAGCTTAACCAGCCGAATGAACACTGAAGCTTTCTTT TRBJ1-1 TRBV11-1 NA NA
CATSRDLGIAEAFF TGTGCCACCAGCAGAGACCTGGGGATTGCTGAAGCTTTCTTT TRBJ1-1 TRBV15 NA NA
CASSSSDSGGTSTDTQYF TGTGCCAGCTCATCCTCCGATAGCGGGGGGACGAGCACAGATACGCAGTATTTT TRBJ2-3 TRBV18 NA TRBD2
CASSIVTADNEQFF TGTGCCAGTAGTATAGTGACGGCGGACAATGAGCAGTTCTTC TRBJ2-1 TRBV19 NA NA
CASSQDSGPSSPLHF TGCGCCAGCAGCCAAGATTCGGGGCCCTCTTCACCCCTCCACTTT TRBJ1-6 TRBV4-3 NA NA
CASSKGGRDDEQFF TGTGCCAGCAGTAAAGGTGGCAGGGATGATGAGCAGTTCTTC TRBJ2-1 TRBV14 NA NA
CSASLGERGNTIYF TGCAGTGCTAGTCTAGGGGAAAGAGGAAACACCATATATTTT TRBJ1-3 TRBV20-1 NA NA
CASSRGLAGLNEQFF TGTGCCAGCTCAAGGGGACTAGCGGGCCTCAATGAGCAGTTCTTC TRBJ2-1 TRBV18 NA TRBD2
CASSYSGGGNQPQHF TGTGCCAGCAGTTACTCAGGTGGAGGTAATCAGCCCCAGCATTTT TRBJ1-5 TRBV6-6 NA NA
CASSLAFGQGISEAFF TGTGCCAGCAGCTTAGCTTTCGGACAGGGGATTAGTGAAGCTTTCTTT TRBJ1-1 TRBV7-9 once TRBD1
CASSYSGPPNEQYF TGTGCCAGCAGTTACTCCGGCCCCCCCAACGAGCAGTACTTC TRBJ2-7 TRBV6-5 NA NA
CASSLWVRGLTNEKLFF TGTGCCAGCAGCTTGTGGGTGAGGGGGCTGACTAATGAAAAACTGTTTTTT TRBJ1-4 TRBV5-6 NA TRBD1
CASSPSAGMNQPQHF TGTGCCAGCTCACCGTCGGCGGGTATGAATCAGCCCCAGCATTTT TRBJ1-5 TRBV18 NA NA
CASRELNTGELFF TGCGCCAGCAGGGAGCTGAACACCGGGGAGCTGTTTTTT TRBJ2-2 TRBV10-2 NA NA
CASSLDPPNLAGGNNEQFF TGTGCCAGCAGCTTAGATCCCCCCAACTTGGCGGGGGGGAACAATGAGCAGTTCTTC TRBJ2-1 TRBV11-2 NA TRBD2
CASSYSSSGSSYEQYF TGTGCCAGCAGTTATTCCTCTAGCGGGAGTTCCTACGAGCAGTACTTC TRBJ2-7 TRBV6-2/TRBV6-3 NA TRBD2
CASSLSIGANTEAFF TGCGCCAGCAGCTTATCAATCGGGGCCAACACTGAAGCTTTCTTT TRBJ1-1 TRBV5-1 NA NA
CASSGGTSRYNEQFF TGTGCCAGCAGTGGCGGGACTAGCAGATACAATGAGCAGTTCTTC TRBJ2-1 TRBV27 NA TRBD2
CATSREGVGNYGYTF TGTGCCACCAGCAGAGAAGGGGTTGGTAACTATGGCTACACCTTC TRBJ1-2 TRBV15 NA NA
CASSPTSQETQYF TGTGCCAGCAGCCCCACTAGCCAAGAGACCCAGTACTTC TRBJ2-5 TRBV7-3 NA NA